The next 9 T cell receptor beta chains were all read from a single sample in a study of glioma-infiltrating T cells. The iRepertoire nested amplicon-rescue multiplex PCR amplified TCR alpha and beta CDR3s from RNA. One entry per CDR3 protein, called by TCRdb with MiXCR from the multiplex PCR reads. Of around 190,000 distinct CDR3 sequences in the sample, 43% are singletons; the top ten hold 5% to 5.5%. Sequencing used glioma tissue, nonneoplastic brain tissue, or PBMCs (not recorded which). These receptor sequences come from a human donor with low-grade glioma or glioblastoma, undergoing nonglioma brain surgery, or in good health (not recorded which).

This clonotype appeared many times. CDR3 bases: TGTGCCAGCGGTACACTAGCGGGGATCACAGATACGCAGTATTTT. Translated, it gives CASGTLAGITDTQYF. V gene TRBV7-2 combines with J gene TRBJ2-3; TRBD2 aligns across 10 bases. Germline CDR1 SGHTA, CDR2 FQGNSA. This CDR3 region has 15 residues. Unmatched junction bases numbered 7, after V lost 8 bases and J lost 2 bases.

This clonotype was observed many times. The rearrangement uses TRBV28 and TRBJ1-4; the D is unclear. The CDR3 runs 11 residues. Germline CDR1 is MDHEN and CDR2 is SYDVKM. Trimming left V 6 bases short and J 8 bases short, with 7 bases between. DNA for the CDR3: TGTGCCAGCAGGGGAGGGGAAAAACTGTTTTTT. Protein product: CASRGGEKLFF. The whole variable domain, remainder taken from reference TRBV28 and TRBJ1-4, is DVKVTQSSRYLVKRTGEKVFLECVQDMDHENMFWYRQDPGLGLRLIYFSYDVKMKEKGDIPEGYSVSREKKERFSLILESASTNQTSMYLCASRGGEKLFFGSGTQLSVL.

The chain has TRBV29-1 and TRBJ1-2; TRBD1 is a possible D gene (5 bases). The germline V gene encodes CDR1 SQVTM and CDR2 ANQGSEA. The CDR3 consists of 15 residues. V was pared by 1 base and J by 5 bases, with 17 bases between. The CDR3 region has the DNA TGCAGCGTTGAAGTGGAGGACACAGATCTTTATGGCTACACCTTC. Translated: CSVEVEDTDLYGYTF.

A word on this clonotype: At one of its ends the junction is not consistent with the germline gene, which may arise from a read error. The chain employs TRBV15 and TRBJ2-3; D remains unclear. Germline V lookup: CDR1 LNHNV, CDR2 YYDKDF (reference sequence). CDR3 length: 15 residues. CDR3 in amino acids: CATSRDVCIGDKQYF. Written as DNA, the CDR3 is TGTGCCACCAGCAGAGATGTCTGCATTGGGGATAAGCAGTATTTT. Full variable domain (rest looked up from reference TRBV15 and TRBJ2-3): DAMVIQNPRYQVTQFGKPVTLSCSQTLNHNVMYWYQQKSSQAPKLLFHYYDKDFNNEADTPDNFQSRRPNTSFCFLDIRSPGLGDTAMYLCATSRDVCIGDKQYFGPGTRLTVL.

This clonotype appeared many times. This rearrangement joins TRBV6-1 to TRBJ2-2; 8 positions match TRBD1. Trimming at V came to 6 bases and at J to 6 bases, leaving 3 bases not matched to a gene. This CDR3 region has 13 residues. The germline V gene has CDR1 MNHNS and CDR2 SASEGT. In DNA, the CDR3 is TGTGCCAGCAGCCTACAGGGGGCCGGGGAGCTGTTTTTT. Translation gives CASSLQGAGELFF.

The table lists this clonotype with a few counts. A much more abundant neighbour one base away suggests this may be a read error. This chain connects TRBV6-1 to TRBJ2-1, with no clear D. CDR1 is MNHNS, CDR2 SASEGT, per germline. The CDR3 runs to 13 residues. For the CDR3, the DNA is TGTGCCAGCGAGGAATCTGGGAACAATGAGCAGCTCTTC. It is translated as CASEESGNNEQLF.

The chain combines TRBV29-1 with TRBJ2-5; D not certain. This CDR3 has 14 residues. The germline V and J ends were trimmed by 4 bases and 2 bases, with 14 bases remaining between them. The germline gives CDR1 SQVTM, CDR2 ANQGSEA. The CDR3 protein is CSVVGFPVQETQYF. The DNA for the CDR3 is TGCAGCGTTGTGGGGTTTCCGGTTCAAGAGACCCAGTACTTC.

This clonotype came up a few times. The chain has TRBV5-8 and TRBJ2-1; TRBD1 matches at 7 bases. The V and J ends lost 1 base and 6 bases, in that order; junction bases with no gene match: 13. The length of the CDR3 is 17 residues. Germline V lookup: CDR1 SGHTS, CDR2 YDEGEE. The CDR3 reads CASSLRGTALGGNEQFF. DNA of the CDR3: TGTGCCAGCAGCTTGAGGGGGACAGCCCTAGGAGGCAATGAGCAGTTCTTC.

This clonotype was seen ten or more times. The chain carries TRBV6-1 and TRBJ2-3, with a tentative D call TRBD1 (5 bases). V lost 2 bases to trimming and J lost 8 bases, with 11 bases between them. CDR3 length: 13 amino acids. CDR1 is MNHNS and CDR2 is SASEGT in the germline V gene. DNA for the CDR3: TGTGCCAGCAGTGAACAGGGTTCGGGTACGCAGTATTTT. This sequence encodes CASSEQGSGTQYF.